This passage covers 17 T cell receptor beta chains from one sample sequenced in a study of shared clonotypes between healthy human individuals. Measured with immunoSEQ multiplex PCR; TCRdb has only the in-frame clones, and not every one. The sample includes about 1 million clones, approximately 78% of them seen just once. The sequencing sample was made of memory CD4+ T cells from PBMCs. Subset: CD45RA-negative fraction. The receptors here all came from a man between 18 and 29 years old in good health. Some clones in this sample may be carry-over from other donors' samples.

This rearrangement joins TRBV6-5 to TRBJ1-1; no clear D. CDR1 is MNHEY, CDR2 SVGAGI, per germline. The CDR3 has 15 residues. The ends were cut back, 2 bases at V and 7 bases at J, with 17 bases in the middle. The CDR3 sequence: CASSYGSARSREAFF. In DNA, the CDR3 is TGTGCCAGCAGTTACGGTTCGGCGCGGAGCCGTGAAGCTTTCTTT.

The chain joins TRBV30 to TRBJ2-7, with 7 bases lining up with TRBD1. This CDR3 comprises 14 residues. Germline CDR1 reads GTSNPN; CDR2 reads SVGIG (reference sequence). Losses at the gene ends were 3 bases for V and 5 bases for J; bases not matched to a gene: 10. The CDR3 loop is CAWSRTGDVHEQYF. CDR3 nucleotide sequence: TGTGCCTGGAGCCGAACAGGGGATGTCCACGAGCAGTACTTC. Full variable domain (missing parts from reference TRBV30 and TRBJ2-7): SQTIHQWPATLVQPVGSPLSLECTVEGTSNPNLYWYRQAAGRGLQLLFYSVGIGQISSEVPQNLSASRPQDRQFILSSKKLLLSDSGFYLCAWSRTGDVHEQYFGPGTRLTVT.

This chain connects TRBV19 to TRBJ2-3; the D gene could be TRBD1 or TRBD2 (6 bases each). The V gene's germline CDR1 is LNHDA and CDR2 SQIVND (reference sequence). The CDR3 loop spans 15 amino acids. The V end lost 1 base, the J end lost 4 bases, and 12 bases lay between the germline ends. For the CDR3, the DNA is TGTGCCAGTAGTATAGGCGGGACACGCGCAGATACGCAGTATTTT. Its translation is CASSIGGTRADTQYF.

The chain combines TRBV19 with TRBJ2-5; TRBD1 agrees at 7 bases. Germline assignment: CDR1 LNHDA and CDR2 SQIVND (reference sequence). The V gene end was trimmed by 5 bases and the J gene end by 2 bases; junction bases not matched to a gene: 2. This CDR3 has 13 amino acids. The CDR3 region has the DNA TGTGCCAGTAGTGAGGGACAGCAAGAGACCCAGTACTTC. Translating gives CASSEGQQETQYF.

This clone was observed a single time. The chain carries TRBV19 and TRBJ2-1; TRBD1 agrees at 9 bases. The CDR3 spans 16 residues. V lost 6 bases, J lost 9 bases, and 15 bases stayed unmatched. Germline assignment: CDR1 LNHDA and CDR2 SQIVND (reference sequence). The CDR3 region is CASSELAGQGIGEQFF. As DNA, the CDR3 is TGTGCCAGTAGCGAACTTGCGGGACAGGGAATTGGTGAGCAGTTCTTC.

The V call is TRBV6-6, the J call TRBJ1-2; D is possibly TRBD1 (6 bases). Germline V CDR1 and CDR2: MNHNY, SVGAGI (reference sequence). The CDR3 sequence is 15 residues long. Trimming cost V 6 bases and J 4 bases, with 18 bases left between them. CDR3 amino acids: CASSKSGQPVYGYTF. The CDR3 DNA follows: TGTGCCAGCAGCAAGTCTGGACAGCCGGTCTATGGCTACACCTTC.

With regard to this clone: Other DNA variants within this sample encode the same CDR3. V is TRBV11-2 and J is TRBJ2-5, with D possibly being TRBD1 or TRBD2 (5 bases each). V was clipped by 5 bases and J by 1 base, with 8 bases between them. The CDR3 is 13 amino acids. CDR1 and CDR2 from the germline V gene are SGHAT and FQNNGV. The CDR3 protein is CASSRDRQETQYF. Written as DNA, the CDR3 is TGTGCCAGCAGCAGGGACCGCCAAGAGACCCAGTACTTC.

This chain uses TRBV18 with TRBJ1-4, with TRBD1 matching 7 bases. The CDR3 contains 16 residues. V lost 1 base and J lost 6; bases outside the gene matches: 8. Germline CDR1 reads KGHSH; CDR2 reads LQKENI. The CDR3 protein is CASSPQGGRGDEKLFF. The DNA for the CDR3 is TGTGCCAGCTCACCACAAGGGGGCCGTGGGGATGAAAAACTGTTTTTT.

CDR3 nucleotide sequence: TGTGCCAGCTCAGGACTAGCGGGAGGGCCCGAAGTCTACAATGAGCAGTTCTTC. Amino acid sequence: CASSGLAGGPEVYNEQFF. The rearrangement links TRBV18 to TRBJ2-1, with 15 bases fitting TRBD2. The germline V gene has CDR1 KGHSH and CDR2 LQKENI. The CDR3 has 18 residues. With V trimmed by 5 bases and J by 3 bases, 8 bases remained unmatched.

DNA of the CDR3: TGTGCCAGCGGACAGGGGGCGGGTTTGTTGAGGAATGAGCAGTTCTTC. Translation gives CASGQGAGLLRNEQFF. The genes are TRBV27 and TRBJ2-1; 11 bases are a match to TRBD1. The ends lost 8 bases at V and 7 bases at J; junction bases unmatched: 13. The V gene's germline CDR1 is MNHEY and CDR2 SMNVEV (reference sequence). The CDR3 covers 16 residues.

A word on this clone: Other DNA sequences of this sample code for an identical CDR3. This rearrangement joins TRBV6-5 to TRBJ2-7; D might be TRBD1 (5 bases). Germline V lookup: CDR1 MNHEY, CDR2 SVGAGI. Trimming removed 4 bases at V and 3 bases at J, with 7 bases between. This CDR3 comprises 12 residues. Written as DNA, the CDR3 is TGTGCCAGCAGTTCCAGGGTCTACGAGCAGTACTTC. Translated, it gives CASSSRVYEQYF.

The sample holds one count of this clone. The chain employs TRBV23-1 and TRBJ2-1; D uncertain. TRBV23-1 is marked as an open reading frame, function uncertain. CDR3 length: 16 amino acids. V dropped 0 bases and J dropped 4 bases, with 13 bases sitting between them. The DNA for the CDR3 is TGCGCCAGCAGTCAATCCGTCCAATGGCCTTACAATGAGCAGTTCTTC. Translated, it gives CASSQSVQWPYNEQFF.

About this clone: This same CDR3 is encoded by further DNA sequences in the sample. The chain couples TRBV7-3 to TRBJ2-7, with TRBD2 matching over 7 bases. The CDR3 runs 14 residues. The V and J ends lost 1 base and 0 bases, in that order; junction bases with no gene match: 0. CDR1 and CDR2 from the germline V gene are SGHTA and FQGTGA. In DNA, the CDR3 is TGTGCCAGCAGCTTAAGCGGGAGCTCCTACGAGCAGTACTTC. Encoded protein: CASSLSGSSYEQYF.

A word on this clone: A junction boundary mismatches the germline segment, possibly from a read error. This chain joins TRBV27 and TRBJ2-5; TRBD2 aligns across 12 bases. This CDR3 is built from 14 residues. Per the germline V gene, CDR1 is MNHEY and CDR2 is SMNVEV (reference sequence). The chain's CDR3 is CASSSRTSGTPRHF. Here the CDR3 DNA reads TGTGCCAGCAGTTCACGGACTAGCGGGACCCCGCGACACTTC.

The chain has TRBV7-3 and TRBJ2-1; weak D call: TRBD2 (6 bases). CDR3 size: 13 residues. Trimming left V 1 base short and J 8 bases short, with 9 bases between. The germline gives CDR1 SGHTA, CDR2 FQGTGA. CDR3 region: CASSLMRDDEQFF. In DNA form, the CDR3 reads TGTGCCAGCAGCTTAATGCGGGACGATGAGCAGTTCTTC.

This chain joins TRBV28 and TRBJ1-5, with unresolved D. V lost 2 bases, J lost 6 bases, and 11 bases lay in between. This CDR3 has 14 residues. Germline CDR1 reads MDHEN; CDR2 reads SYDVKM. Written as DNA, the CDR3 is TGTGCCAGCAGTTTACTTGGGAGAAGTCAGCCCCAGCATTTT. It codes for CASSLLGRSQPQHF.

The rearrangement links TRBV28 to TRBJ1-2, with D possibly TRBD1 on 5 matching bases. The CDR3 totals 12 residues. V lost 6 bases, J lost 3 bases, and 8 bases lay in between. Germline V gives CDR1 MDHEN, CDR2 SYDVKM. The DNA of the CDR3 is TGTGCCAGCAGGAAGACAGACTATGGCTACACCTTC. Protein product: CASRKTDYGYTF.